A single sample gave rise to the 25 T cell receptor beta chains below, sequenced in a study of T cells after yellow fever vaccination. Each CDR3 protein gets one entry after TCRdb re-called the 5' RACE reads with MiXCR. The sample has almost 600,000 distinct CDR3 sequences; approximately 12% are singletons. Source: PBMCs, taken on the day of the yellow fever booster vaccination. These receptors all stem from a man aged 30 to 45 who received the YFV17D yellow fever vaccine.

The table lists this clonotype with many counts. The CDR3 reads CASSQSGSGAKNIQYF. The CDR3 nucleotides are TGTGCCAGCAGCCAGAGCGGGAGCGGCGCCAAAAACATTCAGTACTTC. This sequence joins TRBV7-9 and TRBJ2-4; 8 bases match TRBD2. From germline, CDR1 is SEHNR and CDR2 FQNEAQ (reference sequence). Trimming removed 5 bases from V and 1 base from J; junction bases left unmatched: 7. The CDR3 sequence is 16 residues long.

The V gene is TRBV12-3 or TRBV12-4, the J gene TRBJ2-2; TRBD1 is a possible D gene (5 bases). The germline V and J ends were trimmed by 10 bases and 8 bases, with 17 bases remaining between them. The CDR3 runs to 13 residues. In nucleotides, the CDR3 is TGTGCCACCAAGGGGTTTCCCGTAGGGGAGCTGTTTTTT. It specifies CATKGFPVGELFF.

This clonotype was counted only a few times. The V call is TRBV28, the J call TRBJ2-2; D uncertain. V dropped 6 bases and J dropped 2 bases, with 7 bases sitting between them. This CDR3 has 13 amino acids. Germline CDR1 reads MDHEN; CDR2 reads SYDVKM. CDR3 residues: CASRVFNTGELFF. The DNA of the CDR3 is TGTGCCAGCAGGGTTTTTAACACCGGGGAGCTGTTTTTT.

This clonotype showed up just a few times. The chain carries TRBV20-1 and TRBJ2-1; 12 bases fit TRBD2. Per germline, CDR1 DFQATT and CDR2 SNEGSKA (reference sequence). V shed 0 bases and J 3 bases; nucleotides not matched to a gene: 9. The CDR3 is made up of 18 amino acids. CDR3 amino acids: CSARDARTSGVVYNEQFF. CDR3 coding DNA: TGCAGTGCTAGAGATGCTAGGACTAGCGGGGTTGTCTACAATGAGCAGTTCTTC.

This clonotype occurred many times. The chain has TRBV12-3 or TRBV12-4 and TRBJ1-3; no clear D gene. The CDR3 contains 13 residues. V gave up 4 bases and J gave up 5 bases, with 9 bases separating them. CDR3 sequence reads: CASSSSLRNTIYF. The DNA for the CDR3 is TGTGCCAGCAGTTCCTCCCTCAGAAACACCATATATTTT.

This clonotype was seen a handful of times. The chain couples TRBV7-2 to TRBJ2-7; TRBD1 agrees at 8 bases. The ends lost 5 bases at V and 1 base at J; junction bases unmatched: 4. This CDR3 contains 14 residues. CDR1 is SGHTA, CDR2 FQGNSA, per germline. CDR3 DNA sequence: TGTGCCAGCAGCAAACGGACAGGGTCCTACGAGCAGTACTTC. It encodes CASSKRTGSYEQYF.

The genes are TRBV5-1 and TRBJ2-5; either TRBD1 or TRBD2 may supply D (5 bases each). CDR1 SGHRS and CDR2 YFSETQ come from the germline V gene. The V gene lost 0 bases and the J gene lost 4 bases, with 10 bases spanning the gap. CDR3 size: 14 residues. The CDR3 spells CASSLESGRETQYF. CDR3 in DNA: TGCGCCAGCAGCTTGGAATCGGGGCGAGAGACCCAGTACTTC.

This clonotype has a handful of counts. The chain employs TRBV29-1 and TRBJ2-2, with TRBD2 identical over 12 bases. The V segment lost 6 bases and the J segment 5 bases; nucleotides outside the gene matches: 7. The germline CDR1 and CDR2 sequences are SQVTM and ANQGSEA. This CDR3 spans 15 amino acids. The CDR3 loop reads CSVGLAGKGTGELFF. DNA for the CDR3: TGCAGCGTAGGACTAGCGGGAAAAGGAACCGGGGAGCTGTTTTTT.

The V and J genes are TRBV7-2 and TRBJ2-4; D gene uncertain. The V end was cut by 1 base, the J end by 0 bases, with 10 bases between. Germline-derived CDR1 and CDR2 are SGHTA and FQGNSA. This CDR3 is 16 amino acids long. The CDR3 nucleotides read TGTGCCAGCAGCTTAGGGGCTAACCTAGCCAAAAACATTCAGTACTTC. It specifies CASSLGANLAKNIQYF.

CDR3 amino acids: CSAQGTSGRWRNEQYF. The CDR3 DNA is TGCAGTGCCCAGGGGACTAGCGGGAGATGGAGGAACGAGCAGTACTTC. The J gene is TRBJ2-7, the V gene TRBV20-1; 14 bases align to TRBD2. The CDR3 totals 16 residues. Germline CDR1 and CDR2: DFQATT and SNEGSKA (reference sequence). V lost 6 bases and J lost 5; bases outside the gene matches: 12.

This clonotype was seen a handful of times. The V call is TRBV21-1, the J call TRBJ2-7; the D call TRBD1 from the table was never checked on the DNA. TRBV21-1 has pseudogene status. The CDR3 is made up of 15 amino acids. CDR3 sequence reads: CASSKASREPYEQYF. The CDR3 DNA reads as TGTGCCAGCAGCAAAGCTAGCCGGGAACCCTACGAGCAGTACTTC.

The V and J genes are TRBV12-3 or TRBV12-4 and TRBJ1-4; D is possibly TRBD1 (5 bases). This CDR3 region has 14 residues. Trimming cost V 5 bases and J 7 bases, with 14 bases left between them. CDR3 amino acids: CASSPQGFAEKLFF. CDR3 DNA sequence: TGTGCCAGCAGTCCCCAGGGTTTCGCTGAAAAACTGTTTTTT.

The chain employs TRBV21-1 and TRBJ2-3; the table's D call of TRBD2 was not tested on the DNA. TRBV21-1 is designated a pseudogene. The CDR3 covers 16 residues. The CDR3 is CASSLEREKSTDTQYF. The CDR3 DNA follows: TGTGCCAGCAGCCTAGAGAGGGAGAAGAGCACAGATACGCAGTATTTT.

The chain uses TRBV6-2 or TRBV6-3 and TRBJ1-4; possibly TRBD1 for D (5 bases). The V gene lost 2 bases and the J gene lost 8 bases, with 15 bases spanning the gap. Germline values: CDR1 MNHEY, CDR2 SVGEGT. The CDR3 runs to 15 residues. The CDR3 DNA reads TGTGCCAGCAGTTACCTGCGACGGGGGGGAGAAAAACTGTTTTTT. It translates to CASSYLRRGGEKLFF.

V is TRBV6-2 or TRBV6-3 and J is TRBJ2-7, with 9 bases that match TRBD2. Germline V CDR1 and CDR2: MNHEY, SVGEGT. V lost 6 bases to trimming and J lost 6 bases; unmatched junction nucleotides: 9. The CDR3 spans 14 residues. The CDR3 coding sequence is TGTGCCAGCAGGTCGGGACTAGCTGACCTCGAGCAGTACTTC. As protein: CASRSGLADLEQYF.

The rearrangement uses TRBV24-1 and TRBJ2-1, with 12 bases identical to TRBD2. The CDR3 spans 17 residues. Losses at the gene ends were 3 bases for V and 4 bases for J; bases not matched to a gene: 6. Looked up from germline, CDR1 is KGHDR and CDR2 is SFDVKD. CDR3 protein: CATSDATLAGGYNEQFF. CDR3 in DNA: TGTGCCACCAGTGATGCCACCCTAGCGGGAGGGTACAATGAGCAGTTCTTC.

The chain couples TRBV4-3 to TRBJ1-2, with unresolved D. With 1 base removed from V and 3 bases from J, the gap between germline ends came to 6 bases. Germline values: CDR1 LGHNA, CDR2 YSLEER. The CDR3 sequence is 13 residues long. DNA for the CDR3: TGCGCCAGCAGCCAAGTGCCAGACTATGGCTACACCTTC. Encoded protein: CASSQVPDYGYTF.

This clonotype was counted a few times. V usage is TRBV20-1 and J usage is TRBJ1-4; a possible D gene is TRBD1 (6 bases). Germline V lookup: CDR1 DFQATT, CDR2 SNEGSKA (reference sequence). Trimming removed 4 bases at V and 5 bases at J, with 11 bases between. The CDR3 runs to 13 residues. The CDR3 sequence: CSAIPGQNEKLFF. The DNA for the CDR3 is TGCAGTGCTATCCCCGGACAGAATGAAAAACTGTTTTTT.

This clonotype was seen ten or more times. The rearrangement links TRBV10-3 to TRBJ2-7; D is possibly TRBD1 or TRBD2 (5 bases each). The CDR3 sequence is 11 residues long. Looked up from germline, CDR1 is ENHRY and CDR2 is SYGVKD. The V end lost 9 bases, the J end lost 6 bases, and 12 bases lay between the germline ends. CDR3 nucleotides: TGTGCCATTCGAGGGGAGCTCGAGCAGTACTTC. Its translation is CAIRGELEQYF.

At least ten counts were recorded for this clonotype. V is TRBV15 and J is TRBJ2-5; TRBD1 matches at 9 bases. The CDR3 is 15 residues long. CDR1 is LNHNV and CDR2 is YYDKDF in the germline V gene (reference sequence). V lost 4 bases, J lost 4 bases, and 7 bases stayed unmatched. This CDR3 reads CATSTAGQGRETQYF. In DNA form, the CDR3 reads TGTGCCACCAGCACCGCGGGACAGGGACGAGAGACCCAGTACTTC.

V usage is TRBV6-6 and J usage is TRBJ2-3; D ambiguous. This CDR3 has 11 residues. CDR1 is MNHNY and CDR2 is SVGAGI in the germline V gene (reference sequence). Between the trimmed V and J ends, which lost 6 bases and 6 bases, there was a span of 7 bases. DNA of the CDR3: TGTGCCAGCAGATTGGCCGATACGCAGTATTTT. Residues: CASRLADTQYF.

This chain joins TRBV10-3 and TRBJ2-3, with TRBD1 matching over 8 bases. Germline V gives CDR1 ENHRY, CDR2 SYGVKD. The CDR3 runs 14 residues. V trimming: 5 bases; J trimming: 4 bases; junction bases outside the gene matches: 5. The CDR3 nucleotides are TGTGCCATCAGTACAGGGGGTTCACCAGATACGCAGTATTTT. Translating it yields CAISTGGSPDTQYF.

J is TRBJ2-2 and V is TRBV4-3, with TRBD1 matching 8 bases. The CDR3 length is 16 residues. Germline CDR1 is LGHNA and CDR2 is YSLEER. With 1 base clipped from V and 6 bases from J, the junction kept 7 bases outside the gene matches. CDR3 in amino acids: CASSQALGTGAGELFF. The CDR3 coding sequence is TGCGCCAGCAGCCAAGCCCTGGGGACAGGCGCCGGGGAGCTGTTTTTT.

The gene calls are TRBV20-1 and TRBJ2-7; tentatively, D is TRBD1 (5 bases). The ends were cut back, 3 bases at V and 10 bases at J, with 13 bases in the middle. CDR1 and CDR2 (germline): DFQATT, SNEGSKA (reference sequence). The CDR3 is made up of 11 amino acids. The chain's CDR3 is CSARTSGIQYF. The DNA for the CDR3 is TGCAGTGCTAGGACGTCAGGGATCCAGTACTTC.

This clonotype was counted between two and nine times. This chain uses TRBV6-2 or TRBV6-3 with TRBJ2-1; possible D gene TRBD2, 7 bases. The CDR3 is 15 amino acids. Between the trimmed V and J ends, which lost 2 bases and 4 bases, there was a span of 12 bases. CDR1 is MNHEY and CDR2 is SVGEGT in the germline V gene. CDR3 sequence: CASSYGGGKYNEQFF. CDR3 coding DNA: TGTGCCAGCAGTTACGGGGGGGGCAAATACAATGAGCAGTTCTTC.